One sample yielded the 16 T cell receptor beta chains listed below, sequenced in a study of healthy donors' naive CD4 and CD8 T cells. Each TCR library used around 500 ng of total RNA and a linear amplification protocol. Each CDR3 protein is one row after TCRdb ran MiXCR on the reads. The profile shows approximately 180,000 distinct CDR3 sequences, 74% of them singletons. What was sequenced was naive CD4+ and CD8+ T cells sorted from blood, pooled from several donors. The receptors shown here come from a pool of human donors in good health; the sample pools cells from several healthy donors.

The chain uses TRBV27 and TRBJ2-1; 11 bases fit TRBD2. Trimming cost V 5 bases and J 3 bases; bases outside gene matches: 3. The germline gives CDR1 MNHEY, CDR2 SMNVEV (reference sequence). CDR3 length equals 15 residues. The CDR3 sequence: CASSPGLAGYNEQFF. CDR3 nucleotides: TGTGCCAGCAGTCCCGGACTAGCGGGCTACAATGAGCAGTTCTTC.

This clonotype appeared a few times. CDR3 loop: CASRMETGDFSYEQYF. The CDR3 DNA reads as TGTGCCAGCAGGATGGAAACAGGGGATTTCTCCTACGAGCAGTACTTC. The chain carries TRBV6-5 and TRBJ2-7, with 7 bases lining up with TRBD1. Per germline, CDR1 MNHEY and CDR2 SVGAGI. The CDR3 extends over 16 amino acids. The ends lost 6 bases at V and 0 bases at J; junction bases unmatched: 11.

The rearrangement uses TRBV29-1 and TRBJ2-1; tentative D call: TRBD2 (6 bases). The CDR3 loop spans 14 amino acids. CDR1 is SQVTM, CDR2 ANQGSEA, per germline. The V gene lost 5 bases and the J gene lost 4 bases, with 15 bases spanning the gap. The CDR3 is CSVRGRDWYNEQFF. The CDR3 bases are TGCAGCGTTAGGGGACGGGACTGGTACAATGAGCAGTTCTTC.

This chain uses TRBV29-1 with TRBJ1-1, with a tentative D call TRBD1 (6 bases). CDR1 is SQVTM and CDR2 is ANQGSEA in the germline V gene. The CDR3 runs 14 residues. V was shortened by 6 bases and J by 5 bases, with 19 bases between the two germline ends. DNA for the CDR3: TGCAGCGTAGATCCTACAGGGATGAGAACTGAAGCTTTCTTT. Translation gives CSVDPTGMRTEAFF.

V is TRBV29-1 and J is TRBJ1-1; tentatively, D is TRBD1 (5 bases). CDR1 is SQVTM and CDR2 is ANQGSEA in the germline V gene. This CDR3 comprises 13 residues. V lost 7 bases and J lost 3, with 15 bases in between. This CDR3 is CSAGAGLDTEAFF. CDR3 sequence (DNA): TGCAGCGCCGGGGCGGGGCTTGACACTGAAGCTTTCTTT.

The V gene is TRBV29-1, the J gene TRBJ1-2; a possible D gene is TRBD1 (6 bases). Trimming shortened V by 3 bases and J by 7 bases, and 9 bases separated the two germline ends. The germline V gene has CDR1 SQVTM and CDR2 ANQGSEA. CDR3 size: 11 residues. CDR3 nucleotides: TGCAGCGTTGATATGGGGGCTGGCTACACCTTC. Translated, it gives CSVDMGAGYTF.

CDR3 residues: CSVVGTSYEQYF. The CDR3 coding sequence is TGCAGCGTTGTGGGCACCTCCTACGAGCAGTACTTC. The chain joins TRBV29-1 to TRBJ2-7; no firm D call. The CDR3 contains 12 residues. In germline, CDR1 is SQVTM, CDR2 ANQGSEA. The V end was cut by 4 bases, the J end by 0 bases, with 7 bases between.

Here the CDR3 reads CSVPQATRAYGYTF. The CDR3 DNA is TGCAGCGTTCCTCAGGCGACGCGTGCCTATGGCTACACCTTC. This chain uses TRBV29-1 with TRBJ1-2; D uncertain. Germline CDR1 is SQVTM and CDR2 is ANQGSEA. The CDR3 extends over 14 amino acids. V dropped 5 bases and J dropped 4 bases, with 17 bases sitting between them.

The J gene is TRBJ2-1, the V gene TRBV6-2 or TRBV6-3; D unresolved. Germline V gives CDR1 MNHEY, CDR2 SVGEGT. The CDR3 covers 14 residues. With 8 bases removed from V and 3 bases from J, the gap between germline ends came to 14 bases. DNA of the CDR3: TGTGCCAGCCGCAGTGCGCCGTACTACAATGAGCAGTTCTTC. Translation gives CASRSAPYYNEQFF.

V and J are TRBV29-1 and TRBJ2-1, with D maybe TRBD2 (5 bases). The CDR3 consists of 17 residues. Trimming removed 0 bases from V and 2 bases from J, with 17 bases in between. Germline V lookup: CDR1 SQVTM, CDR2 ANQGSEA. CDR3 bases: TGCAGCGTTGAAGATAGTGGGAGCGGACTGGCCTACAATGAGCAGTTCTTC. Translating gives CSVEDSGSGLAYNEQFF.

The rearrangement uses TRBV29-1 and TRBJ1-2; the D gene is possibly TRBD1 (6 bases). V was pared by 3 bases and J by 7 bases, with 12 bases between. The CDR3 is 12 residues long. Germline lookup yields CDR1 SQVTM and CDR2 ANQGSEA. Here the CDR3 reads CSVEGGGGGYTF. For the CDR3, the DNA is TGCAGCGTTGAGGGGGGCGGAGGTGGCTACACCTTC.

This chain joins TRBV6-5 and TRBJ2-2; D remains unclear. The germline CDR1 and CDR2 sequences are MNHEY and SVGAGI. The CDR3 contains 12 residues. Trimming cost V 2 bases and J 5 bases, with 3 bases left between them. Here the CDR3 DNA reads TGTGCCAGCAGTTACGGAACCGGGGAGCTGTTTTTT. Translation gives CASSYGTGELFF.

The J gene is TRBJ2-7, the V gene TRBV6-2 or TRBV6-3; no clear D gene. The length of the CDR3 is 14 residues. Trimming took 4 bases from V and 1 from J, leaving 11 bases between them. Germline CDR1 and CDR2: MNHEY and SVGEGT. The CDR3 DNA follows: TGTGCCAGCAGTTTTGAGGCATATTCCTACGAGCAGTACTTC. Translation gives CASSFEAYSYEQYF.

This chain connects TRBV15 to TRBJ1-1, with D perhaps matching TRBD1 (6 bases). Trimming shortened V by 0 bases and J by 3 bases, and 14 bases separated the two germline ends. The CDR3 has 16 amino acids. Germline CDR1 and CDR2: LNHNV and YYDKDF (reference sequence). The CDR3 nucleotides read TGTGCCACCAGCAGAGATCGCAGGGGTATGGACACTGAAGCTTTCTTT. As protein: CATSRDRRGMDTEAFF.

This clonotype has a handful of counts. The chain couples TRBV19 to TRBJ2-7, with 10 bases aligning to TRBD2. The CDR3 length is 15 residues. V gave up 3 bases and J gave up 2 bases; unmatched junction bases: 4. CDR1 and CDR2 (germline): LNHDA, SQIVND (reference sequence). The CDR3 sequence is CASSMFLAGAYEQYF. The CDR3 nucleotides read TGTGCCAGTAGTATGTTTCTAGCGGGAGCCTACGAGCAGTACTTC.

This clonotype was seen only a few times. The chain is built from TRBV29-1 and TRBJ1-1; no clear D. CDR3 length equals 11 residues. The V gene's germline CDR1 is SQVTM and CDR2 ANQGSEA. V was clipped by 3 bases and J by 7 bases, with 9 bases between them. CDR3 coding DNA: TGCAGCGTTGATGGATGGAGTGAAGCTTTCTTT. Translated: CSVDGWSEAFF.